Described below is a single T cell receptor beta chain sequence and its context. Its cognate antigen is unknown. The data belong to a study of identical twins. Broader study findings: Where out-of-frame alpha sequences were twin-shared, they showed excess low generation probability.

TCRdb re-called the 5' RACE reads through MiXCR, storing one row per CDR3 protein. Of around 450,000 distinct CDR3 sequences listed, around 14% are singletons. Germline values: CDR1 ENHRY, CDR2 SYGVKD. Trimming at V came to 10 bases and at J to 2 bases, leaving 7 bases not matched to a gene. CDR3 length: 15 residues. The same sample was also used in a study of yellow fever vaccine responses in identical twins. That work contributes: Among the twins, the vaccine T cell response reportedly seemed partly convergent and partly personalized.

The V call is TRBV10-3, the J call TRBJ2-3; 12 bases align to TRBD2. The sequence was obtained from a woman between 18 and 29 years old in good health. Material: CD4+ T cells sorted from blood. This CDR3 reads CASSSGGEYTDTQYF. DNA of the CDR3: TGTGCCAGCTCTAGCGGGGGGGAGTACACAGATACGCAGTATTTT.